This T cell receptor beta chain was identified in a study of Graves' ophthalmopathy and Graves' hyperthyroidism. Findings and caveats of the study: Blood was where most expanded thyroid clonotypes above 0.001 frequency also turned up. Ophthalmopathy progression was predicted with 70.59% sensitivity and approximately 72% specificity.

This clonotype was seen ten or more times. Its target is not known. TCR beta CDR3 amplification used RNA transcripts. A first-round RT-PCR used HTBI primers, followed by a second-round multiplex PCR. TCRdb reanalysed the multiplex PCR reads using MiXCR and keeps one entry per CDR3 protein. Of some 520,000 distinct CDR3 sequences in the sample, 13% to 15% were seen once. Ophthalmopathy donors' eye disease showed moderate-to-severe activity, CAS of at least 3, NOSPECS of at least 4 and duration under 3 months. PBMCs were isolated from a 10 ml sample of fresh peripheral blood. With 0 bases removed from V and 5 bases from J, the gap between germline ends came to 3 bases. Germline loops: CDR1 KGHDR, CDR2 SFDVKD. The CDR3 spans 12 residues.

The clonotype comes from a woman aged 25 to 39 with Graves' ophthalmopathy. The chain couples TRBV24-1 to TRBJ2-5; D is ambiguous. Sequencing input: blood. The CDR3 DNA sequence: TGTGCCACCAGTGATTTGGCGGAGACCCAGTACTTC. It codes for CATSDLAETQYF.